Listed below are T cell receptor beta chains from one sample, sequenced in a study of molecular identifiers for immune sequencing clone quantification. MiXCR, run by TCRdb on the PCR reads, gives a single entry per CDR3 protein. Of 300,000 to 400,000 distinct CDR3 sequences detected, 20% to 25% appear once; the ten largest clones hold approximately 0.84%. The sample was naive CD8+ T cells from blood, with Jurkat cell RNA spiked in. These receptors were taken from a human donor in good health. Some libraries in this study had Jurkat cell RNA spiked in. CDR3s include the opening cysteine and the closing phenylalanine or tryptophan. D genes are given only for firm matches. Not all rows give a size; the values are once, few, many and, for expanded clones, a class.

J gene: TRBJ1-1
V gene: TRBV28
clone size: many
CDR3 length: 15
D gene: .
CDR3 DNA: TGTGCCAGCAGTTTCAGGGGCCCTATGAACACTGAAGCTTTCTTT
CDR3 protein: CASSFRGPMNTEAFF

J gene: TRBJ1-1
V gene: TRBV11-2
clone size: many
CDR3 length: 18
D gene: TRBD1
CDR3 DNA: TGTGCCAGCAGCCTACCTCGGACTTTGGACAGGGTGGTCACTGAAGCTTTCTTT
CDR3 protein: CASSLPRTLDRVVTEAFF

J gene: TRBJ2-1
V gene: TRBV19
clone size: .
CDR3 length: 14
D gene: TRBD1
CDR3 DNA: TGTGCCAGTAGAGGGGGGACAGGGGGCAGTGAGCAGTTCTTC
CDR3 protein: CASRGGTGGSEQFF

J gene: TRBJ2-3
V gene: TRBV24-1
clone size: many
CDR3 length: 17
D gene: .
CDR3 DNA: TGTGCCACCAGTGATTTAGGGCAGGTACTAACCTGGGATACGCAGTATTTT
CDR3 protein: CATSDLGQVLTWDTQYF

J gene: TRBJ1-1
V gene: TRBV5-1
clone size: many
CDR3 length: 15
D gene: .
CDR3 DNA: TGCGCCAGCAGCCCCCCCGGCTTTATGAACACTGAAGCTTTCTTT
CDR3 protein: CASSPPGFMNTEAFF

J gene: TRBJ2-3
V gene: TRBV25-1
clone size: .
CDR3 length: 15
D gene: .
CDR3 DNA: TGTGCCAGCAGTGAATACACCGCTAGCACAGATACGCAGTATTTT
CDR3 protein: CASSEYTASTDTQYF

J gene: TRBJ1-1
V gene: TRBV6-5
clone size: few
CDR3 length: 14
D gene: .
CDR3 DNA: TGTGCCAGCAGTTACTCCCTTACGACCACTGAAGCTTTCTTT
CDR3 protein: CASSYSLTTTEAFF

J gene: TRBJ2-3
V gene: TRBV11-2
clone size: .
CDR3 length: 15
D gene: TRBD2
CDR3 DNA: TGTGCCAGCAGCTTATTTAGCGGGAGTACAGATACGCAGTATTTT
CDR3 protein: CASSLFSGSTDTQYF

J gene: TRBJ2-7
V gene: TRBV20-1
clone size: .
CDR3 length: 12
D gene: .
CDR3 DNA: TGCAGTGCTAGGGGGGAGGGGGTCGAGCAGTACTTC
CDR3 protein: CSARGEGVEQYF

J gene: TRBJ2-3
V gene: TRBV4-1
clone size: many
CDR3 length: 17
D gene: .
CDR3 DNA: TGCGCCAGCAGCGCACAAGGTAGCAGGGTGGGCACAGATACGCAGTATTTT
CDR3 protein: CASSAQGSRVGTDTQYF

J gene: TRBJ1-4
V gene: TRBV29-1
clone size: many
CDR3 length: 15
D gene: .
CDR3 DNA: TGCAGCGTTGAAGACTCGTCCAGACCTAATGAAAAACTGTTTTTT
CDR3 protein: CSVEDSSRPNEKLFF

J gene: TRBJ2-3
V gene: TRBV18
clone size: many
CDR3 length: 15
D gene: .
CDR3 DNA: TGTGCCAGCTCACCCGACTCAGTTAGCACAGATACGCAGTATTTT
CDR3 protein: CASSPDSVSTDTQYF

J gene: TRBJ2-3
V gene: TRBV3-1
clone size: .
CDR3 length: 18
D gene: TRBD2
CDR3 DNA: TGTGCCAGCAGCCAAAGAACCCCGCTAGCGGGGGCCCGGGATACGCAGTATTTT
CDR3 protein: CASSQRTPLAGARDTQYF

J gene: TRBJ2-1
V gene: TRBV30
clone size: .
CDR3 length: 15
D gene: .
CDR3 DNA: TGTGCCTGGAGTGCCCCCATCACCTCCTACAATGAGCAGTTCTTC
CDR3 protein: CAWSAPITSYNEQFF

J gene: TRBJ1-1
V gene: TRBV18
clone size: .
CDR3 length: 16
D gene: .
CDR3 DNA: TGTGCCAGCTCACCAAAGATGGCAGAGATGAACACTGAAGCTTTCTTT
CDR3 protein: CASSPKMAEMNTEAFF

J gene: TRBJ2-7
V gene: TRBV6-5
clone size: few
CDR3 length: 16
D gene: .
CDR3 DNA: TGTGCCAGCAGTTTCACTGCAGGAGGATCGGGCTACGAGCAGTACTTC
CDR3 protein: CASSFTAGGSGYEQYF

J gene: TRBJ2-4
V gene: TRBV20-1
clone size: .
CDR3 length: 15
D gene: .
CDR3 DNA: TGCAGTGCTAGAGATCCGGGGGGCACCAAAAACATTCAGTACTTC
CDR3 protein: CSARDPGGTKNIQYF

J gene: TRBJ1-1
V gene: TRBV19
clone size: few
CDR3 length: 12
D gene: .
CDR3 DNA: TGTGCCAGTAAAATAAGGAACACTGAAGCTTTCTTT
CDR3 protein: CASKIRNTEAFF

J gene: TRBJ1-4
V gene: TRBV12-3/TRBV12-4
clone size: many
CDR3 length: 14
D gene: TRBD1
CDR3 DNA: TGTGCCAGCAGTTTCCGGGACAGGGATGAAAAACTGTTTTTT
CDR3 protein: CASSFRDRDEKLFF

J gene: TRBJ2-7
V gene: TRBV30
clone size: .
CDR3 length: 13
D gene: .
CDR3 DNA: TGTGCCTGGAAGGTGTGGCAGCGGCGCGAGCAGTACTTC
CDR3 protein: CAWKVWQRREQYF

J gene: TRBJ2-2
V gene: TRBV23-1
clone size: many
CDR3 length: 16
D gene: .
CDR3 DNA: TGCGCCAGCAGTCAATTGGGCCAGACGAACACCGGGGAGCTGTTTTTT
CDR3 protein: CASSQLGQTNTGELFF

J gene: TRBJ2-1
V gene: TRBV9
clone size: .
CDR3 length: 15
D gene: TRBD2
CDR3 DNA: TGTGCCAGCAGCGTCGATAGCGGGAGTCACAATGAGCAGTTCTTC
CDR3 protein: CASSVDSGSHNEQFF

J gene: TRBJ1-5
V gene: TRBV6-6
clone size: many
CDR3 length: 15
D gene: TRBD1
CDR3 DNA: TGTGCCAGCGGCGACAGGGTATTGGGCAATCAGCCCCAGCATTTT
CDR3 protein: CASGDRVLGNQPQHF

J gene: TRBJ2-5
V gene: TRBV4-3
clone size: .
CDR3 length: 17
D gene: TRBD2
CDR3 DNA: TGCGCCAGCAGCCAAGATCTGGCTAGCGGGGGGCAAGAGACCCAGTACTTC
CDR3 protein: CASSQDLASGGQETQYF

J gene: TRBJ1-4
V gene: TRBV6-1
clone size: few
CDR3 length: 16
D gene: .
CDR3 DNA: TGTGCCAGCAGTGATTTTACGATTGCAACTAATGAAAAACTGTTTTTT
CDR3 protein: CASSDFTIATNEKLFF

J gene: TRBJ2-5
V gene: TRBV11-2
clone size: .
CDR3 length: 17
D gene: TRBD1
CDR3 DNA: TGTGCCAGCAGCGACCCTGGGACAGAGCTTGGACAAGAGACCCAGTACTTC
CDR3 protein: CASSDPGTELGQETQYF

J gene: TRBJ2-1
V gene: TRBV4-1
clone size: many
CDR3 length: 15
D gene: .
CDR3 DNA: TGCGCCAGCAGCCAAGGACCCAGCTCCTACAATGAGCAGTTCTTC
CDR3 protein: CASSQGPSSYNEQFF

J gene: TRBJ2-3
V gene: TRBV5-4
clone size: many
CDR3 length: 14
D gene: .
CDR3 DNA: TGTGCCAGCAGCCGGAGGGGGCCCACAGATACGCAGTATTTT
CDR3 protein: CASSRRGPTDTQYF

J gene: TRBJ1-1
V gene: TRBV6-2/TRBV6-3
clone size: .
CDR3 length: 14
D gene: .
CDR3 DNA: TGTGCCAGCAGTTCGGACTCACGCAGCACTGAAGCTTTCTTT
CDR3 protein: CASSSDSRSTEAFF

J gene: TRBJ1-1
V gene: TRBV19
clone size: few
CDR3 length: 13
D gene: .
CDR3 DNA: TGTGCCAGTAGTATAAGTACGAACACTGAGGCTTTCTTT
CDR3 protein: CASSISTNTEAFF

J gene: TRBJ2-7
V gene: TRBV6-2/TRBV6-3
clone size: .
CDR3 length: 14
D gene: .
CDR3 DNA: TGTGCCAGCACCCGGACGGGCTACGTCCGCGAGCAGTACTTC
CDR3 protein: CASTRTGYVREQYF